This T cell receptor (beta chain) derives from a study of Ad26.COV2.S vaccination and SARS-CoV-2 variants. The treatment is: some 20 received Ad26.COV2.S at low or high dose, single or two shots; 5 received placebo; per-sample allocation not given. Sampling was done on day 63 after the first vaccine or placebo injection. The repertoire was sequenced with immunoSEQ multiplex PCR; TCRdb's copy has only in-frame clones and lacks some. The sample has roughly 460,000 clones; 80% to 90% are singletons. The CDR3 is 14 amino acids. Germline CDR1 and CDR2: SQVTM and ANQGSEA. V was clipped by 5 bases and J by 5 bases, with 16 bases between them.

This specimen consisted of peripheral blood, obtained in a trial of Ad26.COV2.S vaccine versus placebo. The J gene is TRBJ2-1, the V gene TRBV29-1, with D possibly TRBD1 on 6 matching bases. The sequence derives from a person aged 18-60 years who received the Ad26.COV2.S COVID-19 vaccine or a placebo. The CDR3 nucleotides read TGCAGCGTTAGATTCCGGGACACAAACAATGAGCAGTTCTTC. This gives the protein CSVRFRDTNNEQFF.